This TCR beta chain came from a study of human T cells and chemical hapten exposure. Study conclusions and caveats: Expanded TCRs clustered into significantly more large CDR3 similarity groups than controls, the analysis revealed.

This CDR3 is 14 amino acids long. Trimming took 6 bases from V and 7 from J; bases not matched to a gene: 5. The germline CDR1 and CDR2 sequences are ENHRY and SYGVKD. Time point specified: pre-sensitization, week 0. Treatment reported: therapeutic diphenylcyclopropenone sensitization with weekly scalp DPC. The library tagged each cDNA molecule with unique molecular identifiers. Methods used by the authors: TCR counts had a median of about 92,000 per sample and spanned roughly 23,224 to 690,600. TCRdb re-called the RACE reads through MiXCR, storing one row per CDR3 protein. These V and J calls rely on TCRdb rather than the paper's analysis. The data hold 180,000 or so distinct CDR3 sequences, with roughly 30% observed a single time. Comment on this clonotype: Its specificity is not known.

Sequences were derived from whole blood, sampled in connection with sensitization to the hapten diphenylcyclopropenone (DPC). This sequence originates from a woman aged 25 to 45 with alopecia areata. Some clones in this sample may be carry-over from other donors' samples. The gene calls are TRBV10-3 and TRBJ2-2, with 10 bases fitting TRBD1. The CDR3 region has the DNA TGTGCCATCAGCCCGGGACAGGGGAACGGGGAGCTGTTTTTT. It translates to CAISPGQGNGELFF.